This T cell receptor (beta chain) was retrieved from a study of T cell responses to AZD1222 COVID-19 vaccine. General study results and limits: Baseline serology detected seropositivity in only 5 to 7 AZD1222 recipients. Following two doses of AZD1222, Spike-specific TCR breadth and depth rose.

Trimming removed 2 bases from V and 5 bases from J, with 4 bases in between. Germline CDR1 and CDR2: SGHTA and FQGNSA. The CDR3 sequence is 13 residues long. Some clones are missing from TCRdb's copy, which holds only in-frame ones; the method was immunoSEQ multiplex PCR. In the table there are roughly 130,000 clones, around nine tenths of which are singletons. In the case of this clone: Its antigen is unidentified.

Material: peripheral blood, obtained on day 0 of AZD1222 vaccination. The origin of this receptor is an adult in good health. This chain connects TRBV7-2 to TRBJ1-6; D call uncertain. CDR3 loop: CASSLPHNSPLHF. CDR3 DNA: TGTGCCAGCAGCTTACCACATAATTCACCCCTCCACTTT.